The 13 T cell receptor beta chains listed next were all sequenced from one sample in a study of T-cell reconstitution after alpha-beta-depleted transplantation in children. Unique molecular identifiers were incorporated into the prepared TCRbeta library. TCRdb used MiXCR to reprocess the PCR reads, holding one entry per CDR3 protein. The table has 110,000 or so distinct CDR3 sequences, roughly 6.1% seen once. The sample consisted of PBMCs, mostly from graft donor cells, taken 360 days after TCRalphabeta/CD19-depleted stem cell transplant. The receptors stem from a male patient aged 2 to 10 who had a stem cell transplant for acute lymphoblastic leukemia, so the T cells may come from the graft donor.

This clonotype was observed at least ten times. The chain is built from TRBV5-4 and TRBJ1-3, with 8 bases matching TRBD1. V shed 6 bases, J shed 7 bases, and the junction held 3 bases outside the gene matches. The CDR3 runs to 12 residues. Germline values: CDR1 SGHNT, CDR2 YYREEE (reference sequence). The CDR3 sequence: CASIGQGNTIYF. In nucleotides, the CDR3 is TGTGCCAGCATCGGACAGGGCAACACCATATATTTT.

This clonotype has a count of ten or more. The chain links TRBV7-2 to TRBJ2-7, with D maybe TRBD2 (5 bases). Per germline, CDR1 SGHTA and CDR2 FQGNSA. The CDR3 has 12 amino acids. The V end lost 3 bases, the J end lost 6 bases, and 9 bases lay between the germline ends. CDR3 sequence reads: CASSFAGREQYF. CDR3 nucleotide sequence: TGTGCCAGCAGCTTCGCGGGTCGCGAGCAGTACTTC.

This clonotype was seen a handful of times. V and J are TRBV4-3 and TRBJ1-2, with D unresolved. Trimming took off 0 bases at V and 3 bases at J, with 11 bases between the two ends. The CDR3 consists of 15 residues. Germline CDR1 reads LGHNA; CDR2 reads YSLEER. DNA of the CDR3: TGCGCCAGCAGCCAAGAGGAAGACACGTACTATGGCTACACCTTC. Protein sequence: CASSQEEDTYYGYTF.

This clonotype was counted ten times or more. The chain uses TRBV24-1 and TRBJ2-3; 7 nucleotides match TRBD2. Germline CDR1 reads KGHDR; CDR2 reads SFDVKD. J was trimmed by 5 bases and V by 1 base; bases with no gene match: 5. CDR3 length: 15 residues. CDR3: CATSDFAGARDTQYF. CDR3 bases: TGTGCCACCAGTGATTTTGCGGGAGCGAGAGATACGCAGTATTTT.

The table lists this clonotype with many counts. The chain carries TRBV4-3 and TRBJ2-1; D gene unclear. V gave up 5 bases and J gave up 7 bases, with 12 bases separating them. Germline CDR1 LGHNA, CDR2 YSLEER. The CDR3 has 13 amino acids. This CDR3 is CASSSHIGNEQFF. CDR3 sequence (DNA): TGCGCCAGCAGCTCACACATAGGGAATGAGCAGTTCTTC.

There are many counts of this clonotype. The CDR3 reads CASSLGYQVDEQYF. CDR3 sequence (DNA): TGTGCCAGCAGCTTGGGTTACCAGGTTGACGAGCAGTACTTC. This rearrangement joins TRBV7-9 to TRBJ2-7; D gene unclear. The V end was cut by 3 bases, the J end by 5 bases, with 14 bases between. The CDR3 consists of 14 residues. Per the germline V gene, CDR1 is SEHNR and CDR2 is FQNEAQ (reference sequence).

The gene calls are TRBV20-1 and TRBJ2-5; 8 nucleotides agree with TRBD2. This CDR3 is built from 14 residues. CDR1 DFQATT and CDR2 SNEGSKA come from the germline V gene (reference sequence). The trim removed 3 bases at V and 5 bases at J, leaving 8 bases unmatched. In DNA, the CDR3 is TGCAGTGCTAGCACGCGGGAGGCGGGGGAGACCCAGTACTTC. Protein product: CSASTREAGETQYF.

This clonotype was counted ten times or more. The gene calls are TRBV28 and TRBJ1-5; D is unresolved. The CDR3 length is 14 residues. With 6 bases removed from V and 5 bases from J, the gap between germline ends came to 14 bases. Germline CDR1 MDHEN, CDR2 SYDVKM. In DNA, the CDR3 is TGTGCCAGCAGATACCCCTTGGTTGATCAGCCCCAGCATTTT. It encodes CASRYPLVDQPQHF.

This clonotype was seen at least ten times. The gene calls are TRBV6-2 or TRBV6-3 and TRBJ1-2, with a tentative D call TRBD1 (6 bases). The germline V gene encodes CDR1 MNHEY and CDR2 SVGEGT. This CDR3 comprises 10 residues. Trimming took off 8 bases at V and 12 bases at J, with 13 bases between the two ends. For the CDR3, the DNA is TGTGCCAGCGGCAACAGGGAGCACACCTTC. It yields the protein CASGNREHTF.

V gene TRBV10-3 combines with J gene TRBJ2-7, with 8 nucleotides matching TRBD1. Germline CDR1 reads ENHRY; CDR2 reads SYGVKD. The CDR3 totals 15 residues. The trim removed 3 bases at V and 9 bases at J, leaving 13 bases unmatched. The DNA of the CDR3 is TGTGCCATCAGTGATCGGGCAGGGGGCCTGGTAAGGCAGTACTTC. This codes for CAISDRAGGLVRQYF.

This clonotype showed up just a few times. The V and J genes are TRBV28 and TRBJ2-3, with D perhaps matching TRBD2 (5 bases). Germline V gene sequence: CDR1 MDHEN, CDR2 SYDVKM. V was shortened by 3 bases and J by 2 bases, with 27 bases between the two germline ends. This CDR3 is built from 20 residues. The CDR3 sequence is CASSFTPWESLVVFTDTQYF. CDR3 sequence (DNA): TGTGCCAGCAGTTTCACCCCCTGGGAGTCACTAGTTGTTTTCACAGATACGCAGTATTTT.

The rearrangement uses TRBV28 and TRBJ2-7; TRBD1 agrees at 12 bases. CDR3 length: 15 residues. With 4 bases clipped from V and 6 bases from J, the junction kept 7 bases outside the gene matches. Germline values: CDR1 MDHEN, CDR2 SYDVKM. The CDR3 region has the DNA TGTGCCAGCAGTTCTTGGGGACAGGGGGCGCCCGAGCAGTACTTC. This encodes CASSSWGQGAPEQYF.

This clonotype was seen at least ten times. The chain is built from TRBV7-6 and TRBJ2-5; D is possibly TRBD1 or TRBD2 (5 bases each). The CDR3 runs 14 residues. V was clipped by 2 bases and J by 4 bases, with 11 bases between them. Germline values: CDR1 SGHVS, CDR2 FNYEAQ. The CDR3 DNA sequence: TGTGCCAGCAGCTTACGGGGCTCCTCAGAGACCCAGTACTTC. Translation gives CASSLRGSSETQYF. Full variable domain (remainder filled in from reference TRBV7-6 and TRBJ2-5): GAGVSQSPRYKVTKRGQDVALRCDPISGHVSLYWYRQALGQGPEFLTYFNYEAQQDKSGLPNDRFSAERPEGSISTLTIQRTEQRDSAMYRCASSLRGSSETQYFGPGTRLLVL.